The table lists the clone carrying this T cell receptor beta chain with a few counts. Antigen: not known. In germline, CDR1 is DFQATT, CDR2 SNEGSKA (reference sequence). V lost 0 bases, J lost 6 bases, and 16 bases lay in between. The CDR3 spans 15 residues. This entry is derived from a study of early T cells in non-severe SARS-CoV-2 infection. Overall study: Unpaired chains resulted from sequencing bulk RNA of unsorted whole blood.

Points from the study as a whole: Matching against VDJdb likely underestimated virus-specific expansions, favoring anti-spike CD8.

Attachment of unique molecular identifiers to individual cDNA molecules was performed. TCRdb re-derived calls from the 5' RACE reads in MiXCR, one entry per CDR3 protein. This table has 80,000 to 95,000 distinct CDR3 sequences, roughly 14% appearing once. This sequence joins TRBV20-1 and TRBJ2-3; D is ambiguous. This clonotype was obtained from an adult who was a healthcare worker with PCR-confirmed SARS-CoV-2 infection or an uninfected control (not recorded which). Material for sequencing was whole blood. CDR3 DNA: TGCAGTGCTAGAGATGGGTCGATGACGTCCGATACGCAGTATTTT. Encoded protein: CSARDGSMTSDTQYF.